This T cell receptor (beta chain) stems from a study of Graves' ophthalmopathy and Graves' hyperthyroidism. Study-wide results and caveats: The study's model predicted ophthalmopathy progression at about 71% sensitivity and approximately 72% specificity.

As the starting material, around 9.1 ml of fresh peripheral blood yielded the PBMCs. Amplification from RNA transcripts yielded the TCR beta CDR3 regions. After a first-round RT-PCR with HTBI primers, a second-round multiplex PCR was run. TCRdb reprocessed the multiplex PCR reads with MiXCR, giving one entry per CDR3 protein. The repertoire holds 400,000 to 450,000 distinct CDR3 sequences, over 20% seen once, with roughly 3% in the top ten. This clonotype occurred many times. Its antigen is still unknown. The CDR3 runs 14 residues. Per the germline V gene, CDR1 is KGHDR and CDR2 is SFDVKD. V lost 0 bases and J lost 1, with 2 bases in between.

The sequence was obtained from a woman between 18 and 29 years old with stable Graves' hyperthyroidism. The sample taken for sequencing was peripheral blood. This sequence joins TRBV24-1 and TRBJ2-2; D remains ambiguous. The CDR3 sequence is CATSDLRNTGELFF. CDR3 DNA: TGTGCCACCAGTGATTTGCGGAACACCGGGGAGCTGTTTTTT.